The 26 T cell receptor beta chains below were found in one sample sequenced in a study of T cells in Graves' hyperthyroidism and ophthalmopathy. TCR beta CDR3 sequences were amplified from RNA transcripts. When the TCR CDR3 underwent first-round RT-PCR, the HTBI primer set was used. TCRdb re-analysed the multiplex PCR reads in MiXCR, keeping a single row per CDR3 protein. The sample records fewer than 450,000 distinct CDR3 sequences, roughly a sixth being singletons. The sample consisted of blood. Source of these receptors: a woman between 25 and 40 years old with Graves' hyperthyroidism that later progressed to Graves' ophthalmopathy.

This clonotype was recorded at least ten times. The rearrangement uses TRBV7-2 and TRBJ1-5; no clear D. V gave up 5 bases and J gave up 0 bases, with 11 bases separating them. The length of the CDR3 is 15 residues. The V gene's germline CDR1 is SGHTA and CDR2 FQGNSA. CDR3 loop: CASSLTPNSNQPQHF. DNA of the CDR3: TGTGCCAGCAGCCTTACCCCGAATAGCAATCAGCCCCAGCATTTT.

This clonotype was recorded many times. The gene calls are TRBV2 and TRBJ2-2; 8 nucleotides match TRBD2. This CDR3 is 14 amino acids long. Germline CDR1 SNHLY, CDR2 FYNNEI. With V trimmed by 8 bases and J by 5 bases, 7 bases remained unmatched. The DNA for the CDR3 is TGTGCCAGCCGGGGGGGCCTCGGAACCGGGGAGCTGTTTTTT. It translates to CASRGGLGTGELFF.

This clonotype has ten or more counts. V usage is TRBV11-2 and J usage is TRBJ1-1, with a possible D match to TRBD1 (5 bases). The CDR3 covers 16 residues. The V and J ends lost 5 bases and 3 bases respectively, with 19 bases between them. CDR1 and CDR2 (germline): SGHAT, FQNNGV. The chain's CDR3 is CASSPHSGGVYTEAFF. CDR3 DNA sequence: TGTGCCAGCAGCCCCCACTCCGGGGGTGTTTACACTGAAGCTTTCTTT.

This clonotype was observed at least ten times. CDR3 coding DNA: TGTGCCAGCAGTTCTGGACTTCACTATGGCTACACCTTC. As protein: CASSSGLHYGYTF. The chain recombines TRBV27 with TRBJ1-2; D remains unclear. Germline CDR1 is MNHEY and CDR2 is SMNVEV (reference sequence). With 4 bases removed from V and 3 bases from J, the gap between germline ends came to 9 bases. There are 13 residues in the CDR3.

This clonotype came up many times. V usage is TRBV30 and J usage is TRBJ2-7, with D unresolved. Germline-derived CDR1 and CDR2 are GTSNPN and SVGIG (reference sequence). V was clipped by 1 base and J by 3 bases, with 7 bases between them. The CDR3 has 12 residues. CDR3 DNA sequence: TGTGCCTGGAGTGCGCTAATCTACGAGCAGTACTTC. As protein: CAWSALIYEQYF.

This clonotype was seen a handful of times. V usage is TRBV6-1 and J usage is TRBJ2-1; possible D gene TRBD2, 5 bases. With 8 bases removed from V and 0 bases from J, the gap between germline ends came to 17 bases. This CDR3 contains 16 residues. CDR1 MNHNS and CDR2 SASEGT come from the germline V gene. This CDR3 is CASSLEAVSSYNEQFF. CDR3 nucleotides: TGTGCCAGCTCTCTGGAAGCGGTTAGCTCCTACAATGAGCAGTTCTTC.

In its sample, this clonotype was seen many times. The J gene is TRBJ2-3, the V gene TRBV11-2; 7 bases align to TRBD2. Per the germline V gene, CDR1 is SGHAT and CDR2 is FQNNGV. J was trimmed by 4 bases and V by 5 bases; bases with no gene match: 9. The CDR3 is 15 residues long. This CDR3 is CASSRGGSRADTQYF. The CDR3 DNA sequence: TGTGCCAGCAGCCGGGGCGGGAGTCGGGCAGATACGCAGTATTTT.

In this sample, this clonotype turned up many times. This sequence joins TRBV28 and TRBJ2-1, with a possible D match to TRBD1 (6 bases). The CDR3 consists of 17 residues. V lost 6 bases, J lost 2 bases, and 20 bases lay in between. Germline lookup yields CDR1 MDHEN and CDR2 SYDVKM. The DNA of the CDR3 is TGTGCCAGCAGCTCCGAAACAGGGAAGAGCCCCTACAATGAGCAGTTCTTC. It is translated as CASSSETGKSPYNEQFF. The full variable domain, rest sourced from reference TRBV28 and TRBJ2-1, is DVKVTQSSRYLVKRTGEKVFLECVQDMDHENMFWYRQDPGLGLRLIYFSYDVKMKEKGDIPEGYSVSREKKERFSLILESASTNQTSMYLCASSSETGKSPYNEQFFGPGTRLTVL.

The chain links TRBV6-1 to TRBJ2-7, with 11 bases matching TRBD2. CDR1 and CDR2 (germline): MNHNS, SASEGT. There are 15 residues in the CDR3. With V trimmed by 4 bases and J by 5 bases, 7 bases remained unmatched. CDR3 DNA sequence: TGTGCCAGCAGTGTAGCGGGGGGGGCCAGGGACGAGCAGTACTTC. Translating it yields CASSVAGGARDEQYF.

This clonotype has a count of ten or more. The CDR3, as DNA: TGTGCCAGTGCTAACGAGGGGGGCAGAGAGGACTATGGCTACACCTTC. It encodes CASANEGGREDYGYTF. The chain links TRBV19 to TRBJ1-2; TRBD1 is a possible D gene (6 bases). The germline gives CDR1 LNHDA, CDR2 SQIVND (reference sequence). This CDR3 spans 16 amino acids. The ends were cut back, 8 bases at V and 3 bases at J, with 22 bases in the middle.

A few counts support this clonotype. The V gene is TRBV7-9, the J gene TRBJ2-2, with 8 positions matching TRBD2. V shed 5 bases, J shed 4 bases, and the junction held 6 bases outside the gene matches. Germline CDR1 SEHNR, CDR2 FQNEAQ (reference sequence). The CDR3 extends over 15 amino acids. CDR3 loop: CASSDTSGPTGELFF. The CDR3 nucleotides read TGTGCCAGCAGCGACACTAGCGGACCCACCGGGGAGCTGTTTTTT.

Concerning this clonotype itself: A read error may be the cause here, since a much bigger clone is one base away. V and J are TRBV12-3 or TRBV12-4 and TRBJ1-2; TRBD1 agrees at 7 bases. The CDR3 length is 13 residues. CDR3 bases: TGTGTCAGCAGTTTAGTTACAGGGGATGGCTACACCTTC. Translation: CVSSLVTGDGYTF.

The chain has TRBV13 and TRBJ2-1; 7 bases line up with TRBD1. The CDR3 length is 14 residues. The V and J ends lost 8 bases and 8 bases, in that order; junction bases with no gene match: 12. CDR1 and CDR2 from the germline V gene are PRHDT and FYEKMQ (reference sequence). In nucleotides, the CDR3 is TGTGCCAGCCCCGGAGACAGGGTCGGCTATGAGCAGTTCTTC. Its translation is CASPGDRVGYEQFF.

V is TRBV19 and J is TRBJ2-2; tentative D call: TRBD1 (6 bases). In germline, CDR1 is LNHDA, CDR2 SQIVND (reference sequence). Trimming pared 4 bases from V and 4 bases from J, leaving 13 bases between. CDR3 length: 15 residues. CDR3 nucleotide sequence: TGTGCCAGTAGTAACAGGGTGGGTTCCACCGGGGAGCTGTTTTTT. The encoded protein is CASSNRVGSTGELFF. The variable domain in full, completed from reference TRBV19 and TRBJ2-2, reads DGGITQSPKYLFRKEGQNVTLSCEQNLNHDAMYWYRQDPGQGLRLIYYSQIVNDFQKGDIAEGYSVSREKKESFPLTVTSAQKNPTAFYLCASSNRVGSTGELFFGEGSRLTVL.

This clonotype was counted ten times or more. The chain has TRBV7-2 and TRBJ2-6; a weak D match, TRBD1 (5 bases). Germline-derived CDR1 and CDR2 are SGHTA and FQGNSA. CDR3 size: 16 residues. Trimming removed 1 base at V and 0 bases at J, with 7 bases between. Here the CDR3 DNA reads TGTGCCAGCAGCTTAGTTCAGGGCTCTGGGGCCAACGTCCTGACTTTC. Translated, it gives CASSLVQGSGANVLTF.

This clonotype showed up many times. The chain employs TRBV4-2 and TRBJ1-2; TRBD1 aligns across 10 bases. The J segment lost 8 bases and the V segment lost 0 bases, leaving 9 bases of the junction unmatched. The CDR3 loop spans 16 amino acids. CDR1 LGHNA and CDR2 YNFKEQ come from the germline V gene. The CDR3 here is CASSQDPGQGRRGYTF. Here the CDR3 DNA reads TGTGCCAGCAGCCAAGATCCGGGACAGGGGAGGCGGGGCTACACCTTC.

Ten or more counts support this clonotype. The chain joins TRBV5-1 to TRBJ1-1; 7 positions match TRBD1. The CDR3 has 14 residues. After removal of 4 bases from V and 1 base from J, the junction contained 4 bases not matched to a gene. Germline CDR1 and CDR2: SGHRS and YFSETQ. In DNA form, the CDR3 reads TGCGCCAGCAGCGTAGGGGGCCCGAACACTGAAGCTTTCTTT. Its translation is CASSVGGPNTEAFF.

This clonotype was picked up many times. V gene TRBV10-1 combines with J gene TRBJ2-6; TRBD2 might be the D (6 bases). Trimming took off 4 bases at V and 0 bases at J, with 10 bases between the two ends. The CDR3 covers 16 residues. The germline CDR1 and CDR2 sequences are WNHNN and SYGVQD (reference sequence). This CDR3 is CASSGGTLSGANVLTF. The CDR3 nucleotides read TGCGCCAGCAGTGGAGGGACTCTCTCTGGGGCCAACGTCCTGACTTTC.

This clonotype was picked up many times. V gene TRBV10-3 combines with J gene TRBJ1-1; 8 bases are a match to TRBD1. V lost 2 bases and J lost 7; bases outside the gene matches: 3. CDR1 ENHRY and CDR2 SYGVKD come from the germline V gene. The CDR3 runs to 13 residues. In nucleotides, the CDR3 is TGTGCCATCAGTGAGGCAGGGGGCGATGAAGCTTTCTTT. This gives the protein CAISEAGGDEAFF.

The V call is TRBV19, the J call TRBJ2-3; D tentatively reads TRBD1 or TRBD2 (5 bases each). Trimming removed 3 bases at V and 4 bases at J, with 14 bases between. The V gene's germline CDR1 is LNHDA and CDR2 SQIVND (reference sequence). The length of the CDR3 is 15 residues. CDR3 coding DNA: TGTGCCAGTAGTATCGAGGGGTACAGCGCAGATACGCAGTATTTT. Translated: CASSIEGYSADTQYF.

This chain connects TRBV3-1 to TRBJ1-4, with unresolved D. The CDR3 has 18 residues. Per germline, CDR1 LGHDT and CDR2 YNNKEL (reference sequence). Trimming cost V 0 bases and J 8 bases, with 22 bases left between them. CDR3 region: CASSQDGLRRGSIEKLFF. CDR3 nucleotides: TGTGCCAGCAGCCAAGACGGGTTAAGGCGAGGGAGCATAGAAAAACTGTTTTTT.

This clonotype was counted many times. J is TRBJ2-5 and V is TRBV9; D possibly corresponds to TRBD1 (5 bases). Germline CDR1 SGDLS, CDR2 YYNGEE. Trimming shortened V by 4 bases and J by 1 base, and 20 bases separated the two germline ends. This CDR3 comprises 17 residues. CDR3 residues: CASSRVSQGLGQETQYF. Here the CDR3 DNA reads TGTGCCAGCAGCCGGGTCAGCCAGGGATTGGGCCAAGAGACCCAGTACTTC.

This clonotype was seen ten or more times. The rearrangement uses TRBV27 and TRBJ2-7; no reliable D call. Trimming stripped 0 bases from V and 3 bases from J, with 6 bases between. The CDR3 is 13 amino acids. Germline V gene lookup returns CDR1 MNHEY and CDR2 SMNVEV (reference sequence). CDR3 region: CASSLSPVYEQYF. CDR3 DNA: TGTGCCAGCAGTTTATCCCCCGTCTACGAGCAGTACTTC.

The genes are TRBV18 and TRBJ2-7; maybe TRBD1 (5 bases). This CDR3 is 16 amino acids long. CDR1 KGHSH and CDR2 LQKENI come from the germline V gene. The V end lost 4 bases, the J end lost 0 bases, and 16 bases lay between the germline ends. The CDR3 coding sequence is TGTGCCAGCTCACGACCCGACAGAGGAGTCTCCTACGAGCAGTACTTC. Translated: CASSRPDRGVSYEQYF. The entire variable domain, with the rest obtained from reference TRBV18 and TRBJ2-7, is as follows: NAGVMQNPRHLVRRRGQEARLRCSPMKGHSHVYWYRQLPEEGLKFMVYLQKENIIDESGMPKERFSAEFPKEGPSILRIQQVVRGDSAAYFCASSRPDRGVSYEQYFGPGTRLTVT.

This clonotype was counted only a few times. The chain joins TRBV9 to TRBJ2-7; possible D gene TRBD1, 5 bases. The V gene lost 0 bases and the J gene lost 6 bases, with 16 bases spanning the gap. Germline V gene sequence: CDR1 SGDLS, CDR2 YYNGEE. The CDR3 spans 15 residues. CDR3 sequence reads: CASSVVSTGIGEQYF. The CDR3 DNA reads TGTGCCAGCAGCGTAGTAAGTACAGGCATTGGCGAGCAGTACTTC.

In its sample, this clonotype was seen a few times. The chain has TRBV20-1 and TRBJ1-2; TRBD1 might be the D (6 bases). This CDR3 is 15 amino acids long. Germline CDR1 DFQATT, CDR2 SNEGSKA (reference sequence). Between the trimmed V and J ends, which lost 0 bases and 4 bases, there was a span of 15 bases. CDR3 DNA sequence: TGCAGTGCTAGAGACAACAAACAGGGAATCTATGGCTACACCTTC. Amino acids: CSARDNKQGIYGYTF.